The present T cell receptor beta chain was sequenced within a study of vaccination and CD4 T cells after COVID-19. For the study at large: For post-vaccine samples, collection took place a median roughly 72 days after dose two, ranging from 14 to 241. Cells received overlapping spike peptides from SARS-CoV-2, HCoV-NL63, HCoV-OC43 and HCoV-229E as stimulation. Study results and caveats: The authors studied relatively few convalescent patients and analyzed no early post-infection timepoints.

For this clonotype: Its antigen is unidentified.

Treatment in this sample: approximately nine-day PBMC culture with coronavirus spike peptide pools or control peptides (ViraFEST assay). The unexposed donor provided CD4+ T cells, which were taken before the COVID-19 pandemic (2011-2018). The Oncomine TCR Beta short-read assay generated sequence data from the DNA of cultured CD4+ T cells. Genomic DNA was drawn out of CD4+ T cells grown in culture. In TCRdb, the PCR reads were re-called with MiXCR into one record per CDR3 protein. The table includes 5,500 to 7,500 distinct CDR3 sequences, approximately 51% detected once. Germline lookup yields CDR1 MNHEY and CDR2 SMNVEV (reference sequence). The length of the CDR3 is 15 residues. V was pared by 6 bases and J by 5 bases, with 20 bases between.

The sequence derives from a human donor in good health. Sequencing was performed on CD4+ T cells from blood, cultured in vitro. The chain joins TRBV27 to TRBJ2-7; D might be TRBD1 (8 bases). The CDR3 loop reads CASSLGGQAGDEQYF. CDR3 in DNA: TGTGCCAGCAGCCTGGGGGGACAGGCGGGAGACGAGCAGTACTTC.